These 9 T cell receptor beta chains were sequenced from one sample in a study of CD8 T cells in Susac syndrome. RNA, at roughly 0.45 to 1 ug, was reverse transcribed with random hexamers. Via MiXCR, TCRdb re-called the immunoSEQ multiplex PCR reads, giving one row per CDR3 protein. The sample lists 330,000 or so distinct CDR3 sequences, about 89% occurring once. Sequencing was performed on CD8+ T cells from PBMCs. The source is a human donor with multiple sclerosis.

This chain connects TRBV27 to TRBJ2-3, with D possibly TRBD2 on 5 matching bases. With 1 base removed from V and 2 bases from J, the gap between germline ends came to 10 bases. The CDR3 covers 15 residues. Germline V lookup: CDR1 MNHEY, CDR2 SMNVEV (reference sequence). The DNA of the CDR3 is TGTGCCAGCAGTTTATTCCCGGGGAACACAGATACGCAGTATTTT. This codes for CASSLFPGNTDTQYF.

This clonotype was seen just once. The chain links TRBV19 to TRBJ1-5; D is unclear. V dropped 6 bases and J dropped 0 bases, with 6 bases sitting between them. This CDR3 region has 13 residues. Germline V gene data show CDR1 as LNHDA and CDR2 as SQIVND (reference sequence). CDR3 residues: CASRDGSNQPQHF. DNA for the CDR3: TGTGCCAGTAGAGACGGTAGCAATCAGCCCCAGCATTTT.

The rearrangement uses TRBV28 and TRBJ2-3, with 9 bases lining up with TRBD2. Germline CDR1 reads MDHEN; CDR2 reads SYDVKM. The CDR3 consists of 15 residues. J gave up 3 bases and V 3 bases, and 4 bases lay outside the gene matches. The CDR3 DNA is TGTGCCAGCAGTTTGCGGGAGGGCCATACAGATACGCAGTATTTT. It specifies CASSLREGHTDTQYF. Based on the CDR3 plus reference TRBV28 and TRBJ2-3, the full variable domain is DVKVTQSSRYLVKRTGEKVFLECVQDMDHENMFWYRQDPGLGLRLIYFSYDVKMKEKGDIPEGYSVSREKKERFSLILESASTNQTSMYLCASSLREGHTDTQYFGPGTRLTVL.

The chain uses TRBV4-3 and TRBJ1-1; unclear D gene. V was shortened by 0 bases and J by 5 bases, with 19 bases between the two germline ends. This CDR3 comprises 17 residues. Germline V CDR1 and CDR2: LGHNA, YSLEER. In nucleotides, the CDR3 is TGCGCCAGCAGCCAAGAATCTTCGATAGGTGGGGAAACTGAAGCTTTCTTT. This translates into CASSQESSIGGETEAFF.

The chain couples TRBV29-1 to TRBJ2-3; the match to TRBD2 covers 10 bases. This CDR3 spans 20 amino acids. V trimming: 2 bases; J trimming: 1 base; junction bases outside the gene matches: 18. CDR1 and CDR2 from the germline V gene are SQVTM and ANQGSEA. CDR3 residues: CSVELREGLAGVPRTDTQYF. DNA for the CDR3: TGCAGCGTTGAATTACGGGAGGGGCTAGCGGGAGTCCCCCGCACAGATACGCAGTATTTT.

The rearrangement joins TRBV29-1 to TRBJ2-7, with a weak D call TRBD1 (5 bases). The CDR3 consists of 13 residues. V was shortened by 0 bases and J by 1 base, with 7 bases between the two germline ends. Per the germline V gene, CDR1 is SQVTM and CDR2 is ANQGSEA. CDR3 loop: CSVEDRESYEQYF. The DNA for the CDR3 is TGCAGCGTTGAAGACAGGGAATCCTACGAGCAGTACTTC.

The chain couples TRBV4-1 to TRBJ2-7, with 7 positions matching TRBD1. This CDR3 is 13 amino acids long. V lost 4 bases to trimming and J lost 3 bases; unmatched junction nucleotides: 3. The germline CDR1 and CDR2 sequences are MGHRA and YSYEKL. The CDR3 DNA reads as TGCGCCAGCAGCCTGGACAGGCACTACGAGCAGTACTTC. This encodes CASSLDRHYEQYF.

This clonotype appeared a single time. The chain links TRBV6-1 to TRBJ2-2; no clear D. The germline CDR1 and CDR2 sequences are MNHNS and SASEGT. Trimming cost V 8 bases and J 1 base, with 14 bases left between them. This CDR3 has 15 residues. DNA for the CDR3: TGTGCCAGCCCGGCGGACGTTGGGAACACCGGGGAGCTGTTTTTT. Translated: CASPADVGNTGELFF.

The chain is built from TRBV12-3 or TRBV12-4 and TRBJ1-2, with 8 positions matching TRBD1. V gave up 8 bases and J gave up 4 bases; unmatched junction bases: 3. This CDR3 is 12 amino acids long. The CDR3 coding sequence is TGTGCCAGCGACAGGGGTAGCTATGGCTACACCTTC. Translating gives CASDRGSYGYTF.